This TCR beta chain was obtained from a study of regulatory T cells in long-lasting Graves disease. Study results and limitations: It was in persistent disease that TRBV28, TRBJ1-2 and TRBJ2-5 were favored.

Time point described: newly diagnosed GD, antithyroid drugs for less than 3 months. Extracted RNA from PBMCs served as the source of the TCR library. Trimming shortened V by 0 bases and J by 2 bases, and 9 bases separated the two germline ends. Per germline, CDR1 MNHEY and CDR2 SVGAGI. The CDR3 runs to 15 residues. Sequencing libraries for TCR beta were prepared with iRepertoire HTBI primers and Arm-PCR of CDR3 regions. TCRdb redid the calling of the multiplex PCR reads with MiXCR, one entry per CDR3 protein. The sample includes under 300,000 distinct CDR3 sequences, more than 15% of them seen just once. In this sample, this clonotype turned up a few times. Its antigen is as yet unknown. This same sample was also part of a study on T cells in Graves' hyperthyroidism and ophthalmopathy. That work adds: Patients having uncontrolled infection, another autoimmune disease, pregnancy or lactation were not included. RT-PCR in the first round (using the HTBI primer set) targeted the TCR CDR3. Progression to ophthalmopathy was predicted a median of 6.5 months early.

The sequences come from peripheral blood mononuclear cells (PBMCs), collected at new diagnosis, from a patient treated with antithyroid drugs. The rearrangement links TRBV6-5 to TRBJ2-3, with D unresolved. The receptor was isolated from a woman aged 25-40 years with Graves disease. The CDR3 reads CASSYSPWTTDTQYF. CDR3 nucleotide sequence: TGTGCCAGCAGTTACTCCCCGTGGACCACAGATACGCAGTATTTT.